The clone carrying this TCR beta chain showed up just a few times. The data originate from a study of T-cell reconstitution after alpha-beta-depleted transplantation in children. Preparation of the TCRbeta library used unique molecular identifiers. TCRdb redid the calling of the PCR reads with MiXCR, one entry per CDR3 protein. The table includes a few hundred thousand distinct CDR3 sequences, about a tenth detected once. The CDR3 covers 14 residues. The germline V gene encodes CDR1 SGHRS and CDR2 YFSETQ. V lost 0 bases and J 3 bases, leaving 9 bases between the germline ends. The specimen comprised PBMCs from the stem cell graft donor, sampled from the stem cell graft. This clonotype was sampled from a human donor who donated a stem cell graft to a child with acute lymphoblastic leukemia. The chain uses TRBV5-1 and TRBJ2-5; the D gene is possibly TRBD1 (6 bases). Here the CDR3 DNA reads TGCGCCAGCAGCTTGGTGTCAGGGGAAGAGACCCAGTACTTC. Its translation: CASSLVSGEETQYF.